One TCR beta chain is described in this entry. CDR3 size: 16 residues. Trimming removed 8 bases at V and 3 bases at J, with 19 bases between. Per germline, CDR1 MDHEN and CDR2 SYDVKM. The data stem from a study of blood T cell repertoires in COVID-19. Study context: Acute and convalescent COVID-19 samples came from the United States, Italy and Spain.

Participants were aged about 18 to 100 years from approximately 23 US areas. Libraries were prepared by immunoSEQ multiplex PCR; TCRdb keeps only in-frame clonotypes and omits some of them. The sample records 300,000 to 400,000 clones, roughly 87% being singletons. The chain carries TRBV28 and TRBJ1-4; D possibly corresponds to TRBD1 (6 bases). The sequence was obtained from a woman in her twenties or thirties who had recovered from COVID-19. Source material: PBMCs or T cells enriched from blood (not recorded which). CDR3 DNA sequence: TGTGCCAGCCTTGGGGCGGGGGCGATTTCTAATGAAAAACTGTTTTTT. This codes for CASLGAGAISNEKLFF.